The present TCR beta chain was sequenced within a study of blood T cell repertoires in COVID-19. Study as a whole: COVID-19 samples, acute and convalescent, were from the United States, Italy and Spain. T cells, B-cell-depleted T cells, or PBMCs provided the cDNA or gDNA that served as material.

Produced via immunoSEQ multiplex PCR; TCRdb's table is partial and in-frame only. In the table there are 70,000 or so clones, around three quarters of which are singletons. Sequencing used peripheral blood. The TCR originated in a human donor in a cohort sampled during active COVID-19.

In DNA form, the CDR3 reads TGCGCCAGCAGCTCATCCTCCACAGGGGTAAGCGGGAGTAGCTATGAGCAGTTCTTC. Protein sequence: CASSSSSTGVSGSSYEQFF. The chain combines TRBV5-1 with TRBJ2-1, with D maybe TRBD2 (8 bases). V lost 3 bases and J 8 bases, leaving 30 bases between the germline ends. The CDR3 length is 19 residues. The germline V gene has CDR1 SGHRS and CDR2 YFSETQ.